This T cell receptor (beta chain) came from a study of CD8+ T cells in alopecia areata. Study-level information: Patients received oral tofacitinib, 5 to 10 mg twice daily, for moderate-to-severe alopecia areata.

Indicated treatment: oral pan-JAK inhibitor, 5-10 mg twice daily. Germline V lookup: CDR1 MNHNS, CDR2 SASEGT. Trimming took 8 bases from V and 2 from J; bases not matched to a gene: 10. The CDR3 has 15 residues. To note about this clone: Its antigen is currently unknown.

Study-level results: It was less clear whether patients shared TCRs than it was in mice, possibly because of HLA. Lesional tissue from the scalp (especially in alopecia totalis/universalis) showed higher clonality than normal scalp. With tofacitinib ongoing, many expanded lesional clones persisted in both scalp and blood.

It was cDNA, reverse transcribed from extracted RNA, that served as the sequencing template. Assay used: immunoSEQ multiplex PCR; TCRdb lists only in-frame clones, some missing. The table shows 100,000 to 140,000 clones, with 84% occurring only once. The clonotype was recovered from a human donor with alopecia areata. V usage is TRBV6-1 and J usage is TRBJ2-3; 7 bases align to TRBD1. The sample in question was CD8+ T cells sorted from blood, obtained at week 24, from a patient treated with tofacitinib. The CDR3 reads CASGLGDSDTDTQYF. In DNA form, the CDR3 reads TGTGCCAGCGGCCTCGGGGACAGCGACACAGATACGCAGTATTTT.